The 11 T cell receptor beta chains below all came from one sample that was sequenced in a study of vaccination and CD4 T cells after COVID-19. Scientists ran DNA taken from cultured CD4+ T cells through the Oncomine TCR Beta short-read assay for sequencing. TCRdb independently ran MiXCR on the PCR reads; one entry per CDR3 protein. The sample has roughly 10,000 distinct CDR3 sequences, about 25% seen once. The treatment denotes: roughly 10-day PBMC culture with coronavirus spike peptide pools or control peptides (ViraFEST assay). Antigens for these TCRs are unknown. The material sequenced was CD4+ T cells from blood, cultured in vitro, taken after SARS-CoV-2 vaccination. These receptors were taken from a human donor who had recovered from COVID-19.

This clonotype was detected a few times. This chain links TRBV28 with TRBJ1-5; a possible D gene is TRBD1 (6 bases). The CDR3 contains 16 residues. V shed 7 bases and J shed 4 bases, with 20 bases lying between them. Per germline, CDR1 MDHEN and CDR2 SYDVKM. CDR3 nucleotides: TGTGCCAGCACCACCGTTGGGGTGCAGGGGAATCAGCCCCAGCATTTT. Translation gives CASTTVGVQGNQPQHF.

This clonotype is labeled medium-sized (0.01 to 0.1%). J is TRBJ2-5 and V is TRBV27; D is undetermined. Trimming took off 5 bases at V and 0 bases at J, with 10 bases between the two ends. The CDR3 contains 14 residues. Germline CDR1 reads MNHEY; CDR2 reads SMNVEV (reference sequence). Here the CDR3 reads CASSPDTYQETQYF. The CDR3 DNA sequence: TGTGCCAGCAGTCCCGACACTTACCAAGAGACCCAGTACTTC.

This clonotype was counted only a few times. The CDR3 DNA is TGTGCCAGCAGCCCCGGGGCGGGGCTTGAGCAGTTCTTC. It codes for CASSPGAGLEQFF. The chain carries TRBV7-8 and TRBJ2-1; the D gene is possibly TRBD2 (6 bases). Germline assignment: CDR1 SGHVS and CDR2 FQNEAQ. The CDR3 sequence is 13 residues long. Between the trimmed V and J ends, which lost 5 bases and 9 bases, there was a span of 14 bases. Full variable domain (remainder filled in from reference TRBV7-8 and TRBJ2-1): GAGVSQSPRYKVAKRGQDVALRCDPISGHVSLFWYQQALGQGPEFLTYFQNEAQLDKSGLPSDRFFAERPEGSVSTLKIQRTQQEDSAVYLCASSPGAGLEQFFGPGTRLTVL.

The genes are TRBV27 and TRBJ1-1, with D possibly being TRBD1 (5 bases). The CDR3 is 13 residues long. The germline V gene has CDR1 MNHEY and CDR2 SMNVEV (reference sequence). Trimming pared 3 bases from V and 4 bases from J, leaving 9 bases between. As DNA, the CDR3 is TGTGCCAGCAGTTTGTGGAGGGGCACTGAAGCTTTCTTT. It specifies CASSLWRGTEAFF.

The V gene is TRBV7-9, the J gene TRBJ1-1, with D perhaps matching TRBD1 (5 bases). CDR1 and CDR2 from the germline V gene are SEHNR and FQNEAQ (reference sequence). Trimming stripped 1 base from V and 3 bases from J, with 12 bases between. CDR3 length: 15 residues. CDR3: CASSLDRAGHTEAFF. The CDR3 nucleotides read TGTGCCAGCAGCTTAGATAGGGCAGGGCACACTGAAGCTTTCTTT.

The V gene is TRBV28, the J gene TRBJ1-1; D is ambiguous. The CDR3 covers 14 residues. With 4 bases removed from V and 4 bases from J, the gap between germline ends came to 13 bases. Germline CDR1 MDHEN, CDR2 SYDVKM. The CDR3 sequence: CASSSVGLSTEAFF. In DNA, the CDR3 is TGTGCCAGCAGTTCGGTGGGCTTAAGCACTGAAGCTTTCTTT.

The V gene is TRBV6-2 or TRBV6-3, the J gene TRBJ2-3, with D possibly being TRBD1 or TRBD2 (5 bases each). Germline values: CDR1 MNHEY, CDR2 SVGEGT. The V and J ends lost 9 bases and 1 base respectively, with 17 bases between them. CDR3 length equals 15 residues. CDR3 DNA sequence: TGTGCCAGTAGCGATACAGTCAGGGGCACAGATACGCAGTATTTT. It is translated as CASSDTVRGTDTQYF.

CDR3 residues: CSARGRINYGYTF. The CDR3 DNA reads TGCAGTGCTAGAGGCAGGATCAACTATGGCTACACCTTC. V gene TRBV20-1 combines with J gene TRBJ1-2; no firm D call. V was clipped by 1 base and J by 2 bases, with 8 bases between them. Germline V gene data show CDR1 as DFQATT and CDR2 as SNEGSKA (reference sequence). CDR3 length equals 13 residues.

This clonotype was counted a few times. The chain uses TRBV7-9 and TRBJ2-1; D is undetermined. The CDR3 totals 14 residues. The germline V gene encodes CDR1 SEHNR and CDR2 FQNEAQ (reference sequence). V lost 5 bases to trimming and J lost 3 bases, with 11 bases between them. The CDR3 region has the DNA TGTGCCAGCAGCCAACAGTTTAGCTACAATGAGCAGTTCTTC. This codes for CASSQQFSYNEQFF. Using reference TRBV7-9 and TRBJ2-1 for the parts outside the CDR3, the full variable domain is DTGVSQNPRHKITKRGQNVTFRCDPISEHNRLYWYRQTLGQGPEFLTYFQNEAQLEKSRLLSDRFSAERPKGSFSTLEIQRTEQGDSAMYLCASSQQFSYNEQFFGPGTRLTVL.

The rearrangement uses TRBV20-1 and TRBJ2-6, with D possibly matching TRBD1 (6 bases). Trimming left V 4 bases short and J 4 bases short, with 14 bases between. Germline CDR1 DFQATT, CDR2 SNEGSKA (reference sequence). The CDR3 spans 15 residues. CDR3 coding DNA: TGCAGTGCTACAGGGGTCGGTACCGGGGCCAACGTCCTGACTTTC. It specifies CSATGVGTGANVLTF.

By sample fraction, this clonotype is medium-sized. The CDR3 protein is CSANRQGPYEQYF. DNA of the CDR3: TGCAGTGCTAACAGACAGGGACCCTACGAGCAGTACTTC. This rearrangement joins TRBV20-1 to TRBJ2-7; 7 positions agree with TRBD1. V lost 4 bases to trimming and J lost 2 bases; unmatched junction nucleotides: 5. CDR1 is DFQATT, CDR2 SNEGSKA, per germline (reference sequence). The CDR3 length is 13 residues.